This TCR beta chain appears in the sequencing data of a study of blood T cell repertoires in COVID-19. The CDR3 has 15 amino acids. Trimming left V 6 bases short and J 0 bases short, with 12 bases between. CDR1 is MNHNY and CDR2 is SVGAGI in the germline V gene (reference sequence). The assay was immunoSEQ multiplex PCR, and TCRdb's table has in-frame clones only and misses some. The table lists roughly 50,000 clones, around 84% of them singletons. The chain couples TRBV6-6 to TRBJ1-5, with D perhaps TRBD1 (6 bases). What was sequenced was peripheral blood. The sequence derives from a man between 65 and 85 years old with active COVID-19. The CDR3 DNA follows: TGTGCCAGCAGCAACTACAGGGATAGCAATCAGCCCCAGCATTTT. It codes for CASSNYRDSNQPQHF.